These 5 T cell receptor beta chains were sequenced from one sample in a study of early T cells in non-severe SARS-CoV-2 infection. TCRdb independently ran MiXCR on the 5' RACE reads; one entry per CDR3 protein. The sample includes about 110,000 distinct CDR3 sequences, about an eighth seen only once; the top ten take around 3%. Sequenced material: whole blood. These receptors were obtained from an adult who was a healthcare worker with PCR-confirmed SARS-CoV-2 infection or an uninfected control (not recorded which).

This clonotype was counted a few times. The chain has TRBV7-9 and TRBJ2-2; D tentatively fits TRBD1 or TRBD2 (5 bases each). This CDR3 is 17 amino acids long. Germline CDR1 reads SEHNR; CDR2 reads FQNEAQ (reference sequence). V lost 2 bases to trimming and J lost 9 bases, with 22 bases between them. Here the CDR3 DNA reads TGTGCCAGCAGCTTACATTCGGGCAGGGAGATGTCGAGGGAGCTGTTTTTT. It specifies CASSLHSGREMSRELFF.

This clonotype was seen a few times. This chain connects TRBV20-1 to TRBJ1-2; the D is unclear. There are 13 residues in the CDR3. Trimming removed 0 bases from V and 2 bases from J, with 7 bases in between. Per the germline V gene, CDR1 is DFQATT and CDR2 is SNEGSKA (reference sequence). The CDR3 sequence: CSARDQLNYGYTF. CDR3 in DNA: TGCAGTGCTAGAGATCAACTCAACTATGGCTACACCTTC.

The rearrangement uses TRBV12-3 or TRBV12-4 and TRBJ2-3; D call uncertain. CDR3 size: 14 residues. Trimming left V 10 bases short and J 4 bases short, with 18 bases between. The CDR3 sequence: CAIRTPEQADTQYF. The CDR3 DNA reads as TGTGCCATCCGAACCCCGGAGCAGGCAGATACGCAGTATTTT.

This clonotype was detected ten times or more. V and J are TRBV18 and TRBJ2-6; D is unclear. The CDR3 is 17 amino acids. With 1 base removed from V and 0 bases from J, the gap between germline ends came to 10 bases. The germline CDR1 and CDR2 sequences are KGHSH and LQKENI. The chain's CDR3 is CASSPRSGTSGANVLTF. DNA of the CDR3: TGTGCCAGCTCACCACGGTCAGGAACCTCTGGGGCCAACGTCCTGACTTTC.

This clonotype came up many times. This chain uses TRBV4-1 with TRBJ1-6, with D perhaps matching TRBD1 (5 bases). The CDR3 spans 17 residues. Germline CDR1 is MGHRA and CDR2 is YSYEKL. The V and J ends lost 0 bases and 4 bases respectively, with 13 bases between them. CDR3: CASSQEDQGPYNSPLHF. The CDR3 region has the DNA TGCGCCAGCAGCCAAGAGGATCAGGGACCTTATAATTCACCCCTCCACTTT.